The source of this T cell receptor beta chain is a study of cytomegalovirus exposure and HLA in healthy donors. Background on the study: The same platform was used for the approximately 120 validation repertoires as for the 666 first-cohort repertoires, as reported in a later analysis. Points from the study as a whole: Subsequent analysis revealed that first-cohort TCR clusters tended to co-occur in the roughly 120 validation repertoires.

The donors were in the roughly 120-subject validation cohort, distinct from the roughly 670-subject first cohort. Repertoires were generated with immunoSEQ multiplex PCR, while TCRdb's copy carries only in-frame clones and drops some. The repertoire holds around 60,000 clones, with almost 97% as singletons. The count of this clone is one. Its specificity is not known. The receptor's source is a woman aged 18-29 years in good health and CMV-seronegative. Sequenced: PBMCs.

The CDR3 DNA follows: TGCGCCAGCAGCTTGGATGGCCTACAGGGTGGCTACACCTTC. The encoded protein is CASSLDGLQGGYTF. The chain employs TRBV5-1 and TRBJ1-2; D is possibly TRBD1 (6 bases). Trimming cost V 0 bases and J 7 bases, with 13 bases left between them. In germline, CDR1 is SGHRS, CDR2 YFSETQ. The CDR3 is 14 residues long.